The 20 T cell receptor beta chains presented below share a single source sample, sequenced in a study of human T cells and chemical hapten exposure. From the RACE reads, TCRdb called clonotypes with MiXCR, one entry per CDR3 protein. The sample includes 95,000 to 100,000 distinct CDR3 sequences, approximately 11% of them seen just once. Time point here: pre-sensitization, week 0. Treatment defined: therapeutic diphenylcyclopropenone sensitization with weekly scalp DPC. Sequencing used whole blood, obtained in connection with sensitization to the hapten diphenylcyclopropenone (DPC). Receptors originate from a woman aged 55 to 70 with alopecia areata. Some clones in this sample may be carry-over from other donors' samples.

The chain employs TRBV6-5 and TRBJ1-6; 9 bases fit TRBD1. Germline V CDR1 and CDR2: MNHEY, SVGAGI. There are 14 residues in the CDR3. J gave up 12 bases and V 6 bases, and 9 bases lay outside the gene matches. CDR3 DNA sequence: TGTGCCAGCAGGGGGGCGGACAGGGGTCTACCCCTCCACTTT. It is translated as CASRGADRGLPLHF.

Remarks on this clonotype: This clone may be a read error of a much larger clone one base away. V gene TRBV12-3 or TRBV12-4 combines with J gene TRBJ1-1, with D maybe TRBD1 (6 bases). The CDR3 covers 13 residues. CDR3 sequence: CTSSLGGNTEAFF. As DNA, the CDR3 is TGTACCAGCAGTTTAGGGGGAAACACTGAAGCTTTCTTT.

The genes are TRBV30 and TRBJ2-7; no clear D. The CDR3 has 12 residues. Germline V lookup: CDR1 GTSNPN, CDR2 SVGIG (reference sequence). V lost 0 bases and J 3 bases, leaving 6 bases between the germline ends. The DNA for the CDR3 is TGTGCCTGGAGTGTTGGGATCTACGAGCAGTACTTC. It yields the protein CAWSVGIYEQYF.

The gene calls are TRBV7-8 and TRBJ1-1; maybe TRBD1 (6 bases). The CDR3 runs 16 residues. V lost 0 bases and J lost 1, with 12 bases in between. Looked up from germline, CDR1 is SGHVS and CDR2 is FQNEAQ. This CDR3 reads CASSLAGDTWNTEAFF. In DNA, the CDR3 is TGTGCCAGCAGCTTAGCAGGGGACACATGGAACACTGAAGCTTTCTTT.

The table lists this clonotype with many counts. CDR3 DNA sequence: TGTGCCAGCAGCTTATCGGGACGGGCACATCAGCAGTTCTTC. This gives the protein CASSLSGRAHQQFF. The chain employs TRBV12-3 or TRBV12-4 and TRBJ2-1; either TRBD1 or TRBD2 may fit D (5 bases each). V gave up 6 bases and J gave up 11 bases, with 20 bases separating them. The CDR3 extends over 14 amino acids.

This clonotype occurred a few times. Mismatch with germline at one junction end may stem from a read error. The rearrangement uses TRBV27 and TRBJ1-6, with D hard to call. This CDR3 has 13 amino acids. Germline V CDR1 and CDR2: MNHEY, SMNVEV (reference sequence). CDR3: CASSLSYDSPLHF. CDR3 sequence (DNA): TGTGCCAGCAGTCTCTCCTATGATTCACCCCTCCACTTT.

This clonotype was recorded at least ten times. This sequence joins TRBV30 and TRBJ1-5, with a possible D match to TRBD1 (6 bases). The V gene lost 2 bases and the J gene lost 7 bases, with 15 bases spanning the gap. Germline assignment: CDR1 GTSNPN and CDR2 SVGIG (reference sequence). CDR3 length equals 14 residues. The CDR3 loop reads CAWSLSGVPQPQHF. As DNA, the CDR3 is TGTGCCTGGAGTCTTTCAGGGGTTCCCCAGCCCCAGCATTTT.

The rearrangement uses TRBV20-1 and TRBJ1-1, with a weak D call TRBD1 (5 bases). This CDR3 has 14 residues. With 4 bases removed from V and 1 base from J, the gap between germline ends came to 13 bases. The germline V gene has CDR1 DFQATT and CDR2 SNEGSKA (reference sequence). The CDR3 DNA sequence: TGCAGTGCTAAGCCCTCGGGACGGAACACTGAAGCTTTCTTT. This translates into CSAKPSGRNTEAFF.

This clonotype was detected only a few times. The chain has TRBV2 and TRBJ2-2; D gene ambiguous. V gave up 4 bases and J gave up 0 bases, with 9 bases separating them. The CDR3 runs 15 residues. Germline CDR1 and CDR2: SNHLY and FYNNEI. The CDR3: CASSVDGSNTGELFF. CDR3 DNA: TGTGCCAGCAGTGTGGACGGTTCGAACACCGGGGAGCTGTTTTTT.

This chain links TRBV18 with TRBJ1-2; D might be TRBD1 (6 bases). There are 18 residues in the CDR3. CDR1 and CDR2 from the germline V gene are KGHSH and LQKENI. Trimming took off 6 bases at V and 2 bases at J, with 25 bases between the two ends. CDR3 coding DNA: TGTGCCAGCTCGACCTCCCGGCCCGGAACAGGGAGCAACTATGGCTACACCTTC. It translates to CASSTSRPGTGSNYGYTF.

This chain connects TRBV6-1 to TRBJ2-1, with D possibly TRBD2 on 5 matching bases. The CDR3 sequence is 13 residues long. The ends were cut back, 3 bases at V and 7 bases at J, with 10 bases in the middle. CDR1 MNHNS and CDR2 SASEGT come from the germline V gene. The CDR3 bases are TGTGCCAGCAGTGACGGGGTGGGGAATGAGCAGTTCTTC. Translated, it gives CASSDGVGNEQFF.

The table lists this clonotype with a few counts. The chain links TRBV12-3 or TRBV12-4 to TRBJ1-2, with 9 bases identical to TRBD1. Trimming took 7 bases from V and 2 from J; bases not matched to a gene: 8. CDR3 length: 15 residues. CDR3 residues: CASNPGTGRNYGYTF. The DNA for the CDR3 is TGTGCCAGCAATCCGGGGACAGGGCGGAACTATGGCTACACCTTC.

This clonotype showed up many times. The rearrangement links TRBV20-1 to TRBJ2-3, with 8 bases identical to TRBD2. Germline V gene data show CDR1 as DFQATT and CDR2 as SNEGSKA (reference sequence). V dropped 2 bases and J dropped 0; count of bases not matched to a gene: 10. The CDR3 runs to 17 residues. The CDR3 protein is CSARLASGFSSTDTQYF. The CDR3 DNA is TGCAGTGCTAGACTGGCTAGCGGGTTTAGTAGCACAGATACGCAGTATTTT.

This clonotype was picked up a small number of times. The V and J genes are TRBV19 and TRBJ2-1, with TRBD2 identical over 11 bases. V gave up 4 bases and J gave up 4 bases; unmatched junction bases: 3. This CDR3 region has 15 residues. Germline V gives CDR1 LNHDA, CDR2 SQIVND (reference sequence). Written as DNA, the CDR3 is TGTGCCAGTAGTACTCTAGCGGGGGGTTACAATGAGCAGTTCTTC. This codes for CASSTLAGGYNEQFF.

This clonotype was counted a few times. This chain joins TRBV5-1 and TRBJ2-7; D may correspond to TRBD1 or TRBD2 (5 bases each). V was shortened by 4 bases and J by 5 bases, with 19 bases between the two germline ends. CDR1 and CDR2 from the germline V gene are SGHRS and YFSETQ. This CDR3 comprises 15 residues. The CDR3: CASSPGGRRWNEQYF. The CDR3 bases are TGCGCCAGCAGCCCTGGGGGTCGGAGATGGAACGAGCAGTACTTC.

This clonotype was detected ten times or more. The chain recombines TRBV6-1 with TRBJ1-2; D possibly corresponds to TRBD1 (6 bases). This CDR3 contains 13 residues. Trimming cost V 4 bases and J 6 bases, with 12 bases left between them. Germline CDR1 reads MNHNS; CDR2 reads SASEGT. The CDR3 loop reads CASSVQGRDGYTF. The CDR3 DNA follows: TGTGCCAGCAGTGTTCAGGGGAGGGATGGCTACACCTTC.

This clonotype was counted a few times. The rearrangement joins TRBV6-5 to TRBJ1-4; TRBD1 matches at 7 bases. There are 14 residues in the CDR3. Germline V gene sequence: CDR1 MNHEY, CDR2 SVGAGI. V lost 5 bases, J lost 8 bases, and 8 bases stayed unmatched. The CDR3 DNA is TGTGCCAGCAGTACAGACAGGGAAGTAGAAAAACTGTTTTTT. Translated, it gives CASSTDREVEKLFF.

Notes on this clonotype: A read error may explain this, as a much larger clone is one base away. The CDR3 coding sequence is TGTGCCAGAAGTTACTCGATAGTAGGGACCCGCGGGGGAGATACGCAGTATTTT. Protein sequence: CARSYSIVGTRGGDTQYF. J is TRBJ2-3 and V is TRBV6-5, with TRBD2 matching over 7 bases. Germline V CDR1 and CDR2: MNHEY, SVGAGI. This CDR3 is built from 18 residues.

This clonotype showed up many times. This chain connects TRBV2 to TRBJ1-2; a possible D gene is TRBD1 (6 bases). The CDR3 is 14 residues long. Looked up from germline, CDR1 is SNHLY and CDR2 is FYNNEI. The V end lost 8 bases, the J end lost 2 bases, and 15 bases lay between the germline ends. CDR3 sequence reads: CASGRTGRNYGYTF. DNA for the CDR3: TGTGCCAGCGGAAGAACAGGGCGAAACTATGGCTACACCTTC.

This clonotype was seen just once. V usage is TRBV7-6 and J usage is TRBJ1-1; 9 bases map to TRBD1. Trimming removed 5 bases from V and 5 bases from J; junction bases left unmatched: 3. This CDR3 spans 13 amino acids. CDR1 is SGHVS, CDR2 FNYEAQ, per germline. Written as DNA, the CDR3 is TGTGCCAGCAGCAAGGACAGGGGAACTGAAGCTTTCTTT. Its protein is CASSKDRGTEAFF.